Listed below are T cell receptor beta chains from one sample, sequenced in a study of shared clonotypes between healthy human individuals. The assay was immunoSEQ multiplex PCR, and TCRdb's table has in-frame clones only and misses some. The table records 2.3 million or so clones, approximately 93% of them present only once. Sequencing was carried out using naive CD4+ T cells from PBMCs. The receptors originated from a man younger than 30 in good health. Some clones in this sample may be carry-over from other donors' samples. The CDR3 runs from the conserved cysteine through the conserved F or W. Fields, in order: J gene, D gene, clone size, V gene, CDR3 DNA, CDR3 protein. D genes are given only for firm matches. The size entry is marked missing in some rows and otherwise reads once, few, many or a size class.

TRBJ1-2 TRBD1 - TRBV25-1 TGTGCCAGCAGTTACTCGGGCAGGGGGCCCGGCTACACCTTC CASSYSGRGPGYTF
TRBJ2-3 - - TRBV27 TGTGCCAGCAGTTCACGGACAGCTAGCACAGATACGCAGTATTTT CASSSRTASTDTQYF
TRBJ2-5 TRBD1 - TRBV5-1 TGCGCCAGCAGCGCCTGGACAGGGGGCGCGGTCCAAGAGACCCAGTACTTC CASSAWTGGAVQETQYF
TRBJ1-2 - - TRBV6-5 TGTGCCAGCAGTTCACTGTCTAACAGGAGCGGCTACACCTTC CASSSLSNRSGYTF
TRBJ1-1 - once TRBV28 TGTGCCACCGGGCCCACTGAAGCTTTCTTT CATGPTEAFF
TRBJ2-5 TRBD1 - TRBV28 TGTGCCAGCAGTTCGACAGGGGCCCCGGAGACCCAGTACTTC CASSSTGAPETQYF
TRBJ2-7 TRBD2 - TRBV19 TGTGCCAGTAGTATAGCGAGCGGGGCCACCTACGAGCAGTACTTC CASSIASGATYEQYF
TRBJ1-1 - - TRBV28 TGTGCCAGCAGTGATTTCCGCCTCAACCTGATGAACACTGAAGCTTTCTTT CASSDFRLNLMNTEAFF
TRBJ2-1 - - TRBV5-1 TGCGCCAGCAGCTTGGCCGGGACCGTGACCTACAATGAGCAGTTCTTC CASSLAGTVTYNEQFF
TRBJ1-2 - - TRBV28 TGTGCCAGCAGCACCCCCTCGGGGGCAGGAGACTACACCTTC CASSTPSGAGDYTF
TRBJ1-2 - few TRBV9 TGTGCCAGCAGCGGCCTCCGGGACGCCTATGGCTACACCTTC CASSGLRDAYGYTF
TRBJ2-3 TRBD2 once TRBV5-1 TGCGCCAGCAGCGCGGGGGACCTCACAGATACGCAGTATTTT CASSAGDLTDTQYF
TRBJ1-3 - - TRBV28 TGTGCCAGCAGTTTTTGGGCGTCTGGAAACACCATATATTTT CASSFWASGNTIYF
TRBJ1-2 - - TRBV28 TGTGCCAGCAGTGATAAACAGAGGCTTGCTGGCTACACCTTC CASSDKQRLAGYTF
TRBJ2-7 - - TRBV9 TGTGCCAGCAGCCCGCGTTGGTCAGGACAGCCCTCCTACGAGCAGTACTTC CASSPRWSGQPSYEQYF